The rows below give T cell receptor beta chains drawn from one sample of a study of blood T cell repertoires in COVID-19. Method: immunoSEQ multiplex PCR; TCRdb's copy keeps in-frame clones and lacks some. This sample has about 440,000 clones; approximately 90% occur once, and the top ten carry almost 2%. Sequencing was performed on PBMCs or T cells enriched from blood (not recorded which). These receptors came from a woman between 18 and 29 years old with acute COVID-19. Each CDR3 is given with its conserved first and last residue. The order of the fields is clone size, D gene, J gene, V gene, CDR3 DNA, CDR3 protein. The D gene is left open where the match is weak. For some rows the clone size is stated as once, few or many, or as a class when expanded; others skip it.

clone size: .; D gene: .; J gene: TRBJ2-1; V gene: TRBV5-5; CDR3 DNA: TGTGCCAGCAGCTTGGATCCAGGGGACTACAATGAGCAGTTCTTC; CDR3 protein: CASSLDPGDYNEQFF
clone size: once; D gene: .; J gene: TRBJ2-7; V gene: TRBV25-1; CDR3 DNA: TGTGCCAGCAGAGGGTCGGGGTTCGAGCAGTACTTC; CDR3 protein: CASRGSGFEQYF
clone size: .; D gene: TRBD1; J gene: TRBJ1-4; V gene: TRBV7-8; CDR3 DNA: TGTGCCAGCAGCCTGTGGACAGGGGGGGATGAAAAACTGTTTTTT; CDR3 protein: CASSLWTGGDEKLFF
clone size: .; D gene: TRBD1; J gene: TRBJ1-1; V gene: TRBV5-1; CDR3 DNA: TGCGCCAGCAGCTGGGGACAGGGGAGGGGCACTGAAGCTTTCTTT; CDR3 protein: CASSWGQGRGTEAFF
clone size: .; D gene: .; J gene: TRBJ2-7; V gene: TRBV20-1; CDR3 DNA: TGCAGTGCTAGTAAACTATACGAGCAGTACTTC; CDR3 protein: CSASKLYEQYF
clone size: .; D gene: TRBD2; J gene: TRBJ2-7; V gene: TRBV6-5; CDR3 DNA: TGTGCCAGCAGTTCCGGGAGCGGGGGGGCCGACGAGCAGTACTTC; CDR3 protein: CASSSGSGGADEQYF
clone size: .; D gene: TRBD1; J gene: TRBJ2-3; V gene: TRBV5-1; CDR3 DNA: TGCGCCAGCAGCCCCCGAGGACAGGGGAAATATTTT; CDR3 protein: CASSPRGQGKYF
clone size: .; D gene: TRBD1; J gene: TRBJ1-4; V gene: TRBV4-3; CDR3 DNA: TGCGCCAGCAGCCAAGAAACGGGGACAGCAGGAGAAAAACTGTTTTTT; CDR3 protein: CASSQETGTAGEKLFF
clone size: few; D gene: TRBD1; J gene: TRBJ1-4; V gene: TRBV10-3; CDR3 DNA: TGTGCCAGCAAGGGACAGGGGTTGACTAATGAAAAACTGTTTTTT; CDR3 protein: CASKGQGLTNEKLFF
clone size: .; D gene: TRBD2; J gene: TRBJ2-1; V gene: TRBV27; CDR3 DNA: TGTGCCAGCAGTTTATTGACTAGCGGGGGGGCCCACAATGAGCAGTTCTTC; CDR3 protein: CASSLLTSGGAHNEQFF
clone size: .; D gene: .; J gene: TRBJ1-3; V gene: TRBV6-1; CDR3 DNA: TGTGCCAGCAGTGAAAAGCGGGCAACCTCTGGAAACACCATATATTTT; CDR3 protein: CASSEKRATSGNTIYF
clone size: .; D gene: .; J gene: TRBJ2-5; V gene: TRBV4-1; CDR3 DNA: TGCGCCAGCAGCCAAGACAACCACAGGGCAGAGACCCAGTACTTC; CDR3 protein: CASSQDNHRAETQYF
clone size: .; D gene: TRBD1; J gene: TRBJ1-3; V gene: TRBV5-8; CDR3 DNA: TGTGCCAGCAGACCTTGGACAGGGTTAAACACCATATATTTT; CDR3 protein: CASRPWTGLNTIYF
clone size: .; D gene: TRBD1; J gene: TRBJ2-7; V gene: TRBV6-5; CDR3 DNA: TGTGCCAGCAGCAGACAGGGGGCGATGTACGAGCAGTACTTC; CDR3 protein: CASSRQGAMYEQYF
clone size: .; D gene: TRBD1; J gene: TRBJ1-1; V gene: TRBV3-1/TRBV3-2; CDR3 DNA: TGTGCCAGCAGCCATCTTACCGGGACAGAACTTAAAGCTTTCTTT; CDR3 protein: CASSHLTGTELKAFF
clone size: few; D gene: .; J gene: TRBJ1-5; V gene: TRBV2; CDR3 DNA: TGTGCCAGCAGTGTATATCGGGGTCAGCCCCAGCATTTT; CDR3 protein: CASSVYRGQPQHF
clone size: .; D gene: TRBD1; J gene: TRBJ1-3; V gene: TRBV18; CDR3 DNA: TGTGCCAGCTCACCCCCGGACAGGGCGCTAAGGGGAAACACCATATATTTT; CDR3 protein: CASSPPDRALRGNTIYF
clone size: .; D gene: .; J gene: TRBJ2-5; V gene: TRBV4-1; CDR3 DNA: TGCGCCAGCAGCCAAGGGGCTCGAGAGACCCAGTACTTC; CDR3 protein: CASSQGARETQYF
clone size: .; D gene: TRBD2; J gene: TRBJ2-2; V gene: TRBV11-2; CDR3 DNA: TGTGCCAGCAGCTCTGGTCCGAAGAGCGGGATTTTTGACACCGGGGAGCTGTTTTTT; CDR3 protein: CASSSGPKSGIFDTGELFF
clone size: few; D gene: .; J gene: TRBJ2-1; V gene: TRBV2; CDR3 DNA: TGTGCCAGCAGTGTCGCGGGCCACAATGAGCAGTTCTTC; CDR3 protein: CASSVAGHNEQFF
clone size: .; D gene: TRBD1; J gene: TRBJ1-3; V gene: TRBV6-1; CDR3 DNA: TGTGCCAGCAGTGAATACAGGGGGCAGGGTGGAAACACCATATATTTT; CDR3 protein: CASSEYRGQGGNTIYF
clone size: .; D gene: .; J gene: TRBJ2-1; V gene: TRBV24-1; CDR3 DNA: TGTGCCACCAGTAGGGACTCACGCAATGAGCAGTTCTTC; CDR3 protein: CATSRDSRNEQFF
clone size: .; D gene: TRBD1; J gene: TRBJ1-1; V gene: TRBV27; CDR3 DNA: TGTGCCAGCAGTTTACAGGGGGAGGACACTGAAGCTTTCTTT; CDR3 protein: CASSLQGEDTEAFF
clone size: .; D gene: .; J gene: TRBJ2-5; V gene: TRBV7-2; CDR3 DNA: TGTGCCAGCAGCTTAAAGAGCGGACCGTACCAAGAGACCCAGTACTTC; CDR3 protein: CASSLKSGPYQETQYF
clone size: .; D gene: TRBD1; J gene: TRBJ1-6; V gene: TRBV11-2; CDR3 DNA: TGTGCCAGCAGCTTAGATCTACAGGGGTGGAATTCACCCCTCCACTTT; CDR3 protein: CASSLDLQGWNSPLHF
clone size: .; D gene: .; J gene: TRBJ1-2; V gene: TRBV29-1; CDR3 DNA: TGCAGCGTTGAAGGCACAGGCGCTATCTATGGCTACACCTTC; CDR3 protein: CSVEGTGAIYGYTF
clone size: .; D gene: .; J gene: TRBJ1-1; V gene: TRBV29-1; CDR3 DNA: TGCAGCGTTGGATGGGGAGACACTGAAGCTTTCTTT; CDR3 protein: CSVGWGDTEAFF
clone size: .; D gene: .; J gene: TRBJ1-1; V gene: TRBV28; CDR3 DNA: TGTGCCAGCAGTTTGGCAAGCACTGAAGCTTTCTTT; CDR3 protein: CASSLASTEAFF
clone size: .; D gene: TRBD1; J gene: TRBJ1-5; V gene: TRBV25-1; CDR3 DNA: TGTGCCAGCAGTGCCCATCGGACAGGGAGGGTTCAGCCCCAGCATTTT; CDR3 protein: CASSAHRTGRVQPQHF
clone size: .; D gene: TRBD1; J gene: TRBJ1-2; V gene: TRBV19; CDR3 DNA: TGTGCCAGTAGTAAGGGGGCGATACCCTATGGCTACACCTTC; CDR3 protein: CASSKGAIPYGYTF
clone size: .; D gene: .; J gene: TRBJ1-2; V gene: TRBV2; CDR3 DNA: TGTGCCAGCAGTGAAGACAGAGAGTACTATGGCTACACCTTC; CDR3 protein: CASSEDREYYGYTF
clone size: .; D gene: .; J gene: TRBJ2-7; V gene: TRBV27; CDR3 DNA: TGTGCCAGCATTGCTAGCAGCTCCTACGAGCAGTACTTC; CDR3 protein: CASIASSSYEQYF
clone size: .; D gene: .; J gene: TRBJ1-6; V gene: TRBV27; CDR3 DNA: TGTGCCAGCAGTTTAGTACCCGGGTCTAGTAATTCACCCCTCCACTTT; CDR3 protein: CASSLVPGSSNSPLHF
clone size: .; D gene: .; J gene: TRBJ2-1; V gene: TRBV2; CDR3 DNA: TGTGCCACCACCGAGGAAGGCCCTAGAGAGCAGTTCTTC; CDR3 protein: CATTEEGPREQFF
clone size: .; D gene: .; J gene: TRBJ1-1; V gene: TRBV11-2; CDR3 DNA: TGTGCCAGTGGGGGGACTGAAGCTTTCTTT; CDR3 protein: CASGGTEAFF